Below, 5 T cell receptor beta chains from the same sample are listed, as sequenced in a study of post-analysis software for immune sequencing data. These receptors lack a known antigen. TCR beta libraries were prepared from cDNA with unique molecular identifiers. MiXCR, run by TCRdb on the PCR reads, gives a single entry per CDR3 protein. The table has about 770,000 distinct CDR3 sequences, under 60% seen once. Findings and limits, study-wide: Elevated frequency relative to controls characterized four or five TRBV segments in patients, TRBV5-6, TRBV5-1 and TRBV20-1 among them.

Material: blood. The source of these receptors is a girl aged 5-17 years with multiple sclerosis.

This clonotype was observed a few times. The gene calls are TRBV12-3 or TRBV12-4 and TRBJ2-5, with D possibly being TRBD1 (6 bases). Trimming removed 3 bases at V and 2 bases at J, with 10 bases between. The CDR3 length is 14 residues. In nucleotides, the CDR3 is TGTGCCAGCAGTTTCGCCCAGGGGCAAGAGACCCAGTACTTC. Amino acid sequence: CASSFAQGQETQYF.

This clonotype showed up just once. The chain uses TRBV5-1 and TRBJ2-7, with 7 bases that match TRBD2. The CDR3 is made up of 16 amino acids. Germline V lookup: CDR1 SGHRS, CDR2 YFSETQ. V shed 5 bases and J 4 bases; nucleotides not matched to a gene: 15. The CDR3 is CASSSPAAGGSYEQYF. The DNA of the CDR3 is TGCGCCAGCAGTTCCCCAGCTGCCGGGGGGAGTTACGAGCAGTACTTC.

V and J are TRBV6-2 or TRBV6-3 and TRBJ2-7; D gene uncertain. Germline values: CDR1 MNHEY, CDR2 SVGEGT. This CDR3 contains 14 residues. The ends were cut back, 0 bases at V and 3 bases at J, with 9 bases in the middle. The CDR3 reads CASSYSIGSYEQYF. The CDR3 DNA follows: TGTGCCAGCAGTTACTCCATTGGCAGCTACGAGCAGTACTTC.

V and J are TRBV6-6 and TRBJ1-1; D gene uncertain. Per germline, CDR1 MNHNY and CDR2 SVGAGI (reference sequence). This CDR3 is built from 12 residues. The V gene lost 7 bases and the J gene lost 2 bases, with 8 bases spanning the gap. The DNA for the CDR3 is TGTGCCAGCACCCCCGGAAACACTGAAGCTTTCTTT. Protein: CASTPGNTEAFF.

The table lists this clonotype with many counts. The chain combines TRBV9 with TRBJ2-5; D possibly corresponds to TRBD2 (6 bases). The germline CDR1 and CDR2 sequences are SGDLS and YYNGEE. Trimming removed 3 bases at V and 2 bases at J, with 8 bases between. The CDR3 has 13 amino acids. The CDR3 reads CASSGDSQETQYF. The DNA for the CDR3 is TGTGCCAGCAGCGGGGACTCACAAGAGACCCAGTACTTC.